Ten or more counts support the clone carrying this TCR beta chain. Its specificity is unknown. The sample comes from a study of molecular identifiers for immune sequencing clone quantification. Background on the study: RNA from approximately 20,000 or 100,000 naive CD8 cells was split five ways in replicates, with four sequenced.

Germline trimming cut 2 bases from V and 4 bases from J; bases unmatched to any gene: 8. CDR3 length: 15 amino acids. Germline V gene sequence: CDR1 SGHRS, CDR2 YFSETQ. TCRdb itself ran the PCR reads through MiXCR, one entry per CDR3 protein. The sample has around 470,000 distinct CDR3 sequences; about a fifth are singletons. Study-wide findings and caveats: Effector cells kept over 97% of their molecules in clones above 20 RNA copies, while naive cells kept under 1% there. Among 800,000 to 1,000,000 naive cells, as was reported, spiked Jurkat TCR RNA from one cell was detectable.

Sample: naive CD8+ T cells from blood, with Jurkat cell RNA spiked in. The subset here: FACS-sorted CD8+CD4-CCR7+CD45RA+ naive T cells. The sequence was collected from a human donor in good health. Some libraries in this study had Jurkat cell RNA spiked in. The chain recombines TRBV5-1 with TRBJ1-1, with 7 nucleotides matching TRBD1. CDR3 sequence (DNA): TGCGCCAGCAGCTTAATGACAGGGTATGTCACTGAAGCTTTCTTT. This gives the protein CASSLMTGYVTEAFF.